The 2 T cell receptor beta chains below all came from one sample that was sequenced in a study of sequential checkpoint blockade in melanoma. Indicated treatment: randomized to nivolumab then ipilimumab (arm A) or the reverse (arm B). The assay was immunoSEQ multiplex PCR, and TCRdb's table has in-frame clones only and misses some. The sample shows 15,000 to 20,000 clones, 77% of them seen only once. Sequences were derived from CD8+ T cells sorted from blood (inferred from file names), sampled from a patient given nivolumab and ipilimumab in sequence. The receptors were gathered from a human donor with melanoma.

The chain links TRBV5-4 to TRBJ1-2; TRBD1 is a possible D gene (5 bases). Trimming took off 7 bases at V and 3 bases at J, with 13 bases between the two ends. This CDR3 contains 13 residues. Germline CDR1 reads SGHNT; CDR2 reads YYREEE (reference sequence). The DNA of the CDR3 is TGTGCCAGCCGAGACAGAACGGACTATGGCTACACCTTC. Translating it yields CASRDRTDYGYTF.

This chain joins TRBV6-4 and TRBJ2-7; TRBD2 matches 9 bases. Germline CDR1 MRHNA, CDR2 SNTAGT. The V segment lost 11 bases and the J segment 4 bases; nucleotides outside the gene matches: 3. CDR3 length: 11 residues. The CDR3 nucleotides are TGTGCCCGTAGCGGGAGTTACGAGCAGTACTTC. This translates into CARSGSYEQYF.